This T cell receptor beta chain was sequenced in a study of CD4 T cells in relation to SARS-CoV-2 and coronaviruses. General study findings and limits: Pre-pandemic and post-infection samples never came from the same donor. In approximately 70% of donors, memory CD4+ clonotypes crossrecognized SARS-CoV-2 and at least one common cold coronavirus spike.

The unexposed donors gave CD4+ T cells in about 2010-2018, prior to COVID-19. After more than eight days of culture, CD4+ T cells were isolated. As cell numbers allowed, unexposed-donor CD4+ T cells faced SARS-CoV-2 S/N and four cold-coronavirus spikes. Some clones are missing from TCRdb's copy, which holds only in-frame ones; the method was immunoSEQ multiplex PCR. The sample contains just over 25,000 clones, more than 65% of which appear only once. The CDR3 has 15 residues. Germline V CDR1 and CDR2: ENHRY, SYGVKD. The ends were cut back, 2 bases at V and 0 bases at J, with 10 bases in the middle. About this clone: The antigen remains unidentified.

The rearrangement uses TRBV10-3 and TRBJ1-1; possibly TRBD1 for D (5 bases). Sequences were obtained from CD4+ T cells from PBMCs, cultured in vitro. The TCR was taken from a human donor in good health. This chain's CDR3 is CAISETGGMNTEAFF. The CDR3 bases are TGTGCCATCAGTGAGACAGGCGGAATGAACACTGAAGCTTTCTTT.